The clone carrying this T cell receptor beta chain was observed once. This specimen belongs to a study of PD-L1 blockade in urothelial cancer. The CDR3 contains 14 residues. Germline CDR1 reads ENHRY; CDR2 reads SYGVKD. V gave up 4 bases and J gave up 3 bases; unmatched junction bases: 4. Time point reported: pretreatment peripheral blood. Patients had urothelial carcinoma that was locally advanced or metastatic. TCRdb's copy holds only in-frame clones and misses some; the assay was immunoSEQ multiplex PCR. The sample has 55,000 to 80,000 clones, about 76% seen once. The rearrangement links TRBV10-3 to TRBJ2-7; 9 bases line up with TRBD2. This sequence was found in a man between 65 and 79 years old with urothelial cancer. The sample consisted of PBMCs, taken around atezolizumab (anti-PD-L1) treatment. This CDR3 is CAISVSGSLYEQYF. DNA of the CDR3: TGTGCCATCAGTGTTAGCGGGAGCCTCTACGAGCAGTACTTC.